The 21 T cell receptor beta chains in this list originate from one sample, sequenced in a study of identical twins. MiXCR, applied by TCRdb to the 5' RACE reads, yields one record per CDR3 protein. Here the sample spans 1,800,000 or so distinct CDR3 sequences, 32% being singletons. The sample consisted of cord blood. These receptors came from a newborn girl in good health.

Ten or more counts support this clonotype. CDR3 amino acids: CASSYSVGAYEQYF. The CDR3 nucleotides are TGTGCCAGCAGTTACTCAGTCGGAGCCTACGAGCAGTACTTC. The chain carries TRBV6-5 and TRBJ2-7; D ambiguous. The CDR3 runs 14 residues. CDR1 is MNHEY, CDR2 SVGAGI, per germline. Trimming removed 0 bases from V and 2 bases from J, with 8 bases in between.

This chain connects TRBV7-6 to TRBJ2-1; D uncertain. The ends were cut back, 1 base at V and 13 bases at J, with 20 bases in the middle. CDR3 length: 15 amino acids. The V gene's germline CDR1 is SGHVS and CDR2 FNYEAQ. CDR3 sequence reads: CASSLGRAPGETQFF. Here the CDR3 DNA reads TGTGCCAGCAGCTTAGGCCGGGCGCCTGGAGAGACCCAGTTCTTC.

This clonotype has a handful of counts. The J gene is TRBJ1-6, the V gene TRBV5-1; no reliable D call. The V end lost 0 bases, the J end lost 10 bases, and 11 bases lay between the germline ends. Germline V lookup: CDR1 SGHRS, CDR2 YFSETQ. The CDR3 contains 14 residues. This CDR3 is CASSLEKGNSPLHF. The DNA of the CDR3 is TGCGCCAGCAGCTTGGAGAAGGGAAACTCACCCCTCCACTTT.

The table lists this clonotype with a count of one. This chain connects TRBV28 to TRBJ2-7, with D tentatively TRBD2 (6 bases). V was shortened by 6 bases and J by 0 bases, with 24 bases between the two germline ends. Germline values: CDR1 MDHEN, CDR2 SYDVKM. This CDR3 contains 18 residues. The DNA of the CDR3 is TGTGCCAGCAGACCCCCTGGGAGGTCCTCTAAAATCTCCTACGAGCAGTACTTC. It translates to CASRPPGRSSKISYEQYF.

The sample holds a few counts of this clonotype. The chain uses TRBV25-1 and TRBJ2-4; 9 nucleotides match TRBD1. The J segment lost 6 bases and the V segment lost 5 bases, leaving 8 bases of the junction unmatched. The CDR3 consists of 15 residues. In germline, CDR1 is MGHDK, CDR2 SYGVNS. The CDR3 DNA reads TGTGCCAGCAGTTTCACCGACAGGGGGGGAAACATTCAGTACTTC. Protein: CASSFTDRGGNIQYF.

This clonotype was recorded a few times. CDR3 DNA sequence: TGTGCCACTGGGGGACTAGCGGGCCCCGAAGGCACAGATACGCAGTATTTT. It codes for CATGGLAGPEGTDTQYF. The V gene is TRBV15, the J gene TRBJ2-3; 12 bases are shared with TRBD2. This CDR3 spans 17 amino acids. After removal of 9 bases from V and 1 base from J, the junction contained 11 bases not matched to a gene. Germline V gives CDR1 LNHNV, CDR2 YYDKDF (reference sequence).

The sample holds many counts of this clonotype. The CDR3 nucleotides read TGTGCCAGCCGCCCGACAGTGGATCTCTCCTACGAGCAGTACTTC. Translating it yields CASRPTVDLSYEQYF. V usage is TRBV27 and J usage is TRBJ2-7; perhaps TRBD1 as D (5 bases). With 8 bases removed from V and 0 bases from J, the gap between germline ends came to 17 bases. The CDR3 totals 15 residues. Germline CDR1 reads MNHEY; CDR2 reads SMNVEV (reference sequence).

The V and J genes are TRBV20-1 and TRBJ2-1; TRBD2 is a possible D gene (5 bases). The germline V gene encodes CDR1 DFQATT and CDR2 SNEGSKA (reference sequence). The V and J ends lost 8 bases and 7 bases respectively, with 18 bases between them. CDR3 length: 13 amino acids. The CDR3 loop is CSHREVRLNEQFF. The CDR3 bases are TGCAGTCACCGGGAAGTCCGTTTGAATGAGCAGTTCTTC.

In this sample, this clonotype turned up a few times. The chain joins TRBV27 to TRBJ1-5; no firm D call. Germline lookup yields CDR1 MNHEY and CDR2 SMNVEV (reference sequence). The CDR3 runs 14 residues. The germline V and J ends were trimmed by 3 bases and 7 bases, with 13 bases remaining between them. The CDR3 sequence is CASSFLGAGQPQHF. In DNA form, the CDR3 reads TGTGCCAGCAGTTTTTTAGGCGCGGGGCAGCCCCAGCATTTT.

Concerning this clonotype itself: A read error may explain this, as a much larger clone is one base away. The chain joins TRBV5-1 to TRBJ2-7, with no clear D. CDR1 and CDR2 from the germline V gene are SGHRS and YFSETQ. The CDR3 is 14 amino acids. This CDR3 reads CASSLAFTAYGQYF. CDR3 nucleotides: TGCGCCAGCAGCTTGGCCTTTACAGCTTACGGGCAGTACTTC.

The chain recombines TRBV5-1 with TRBJ2-1, with a weak D call TRBD2 (6 bases). The CDR3 contains 16 residues. Germline V CDR1 and CDR2: SGHRS, YFSETQ. V was clipped by 2 bases and J by 7 bases, with 19 bases between them. The CDR3 spells CASSLEGLRISNEQFF. The CDR3 coding sequence is TGCGCCAGCAGCTTAGAAGGACTAAGGATCTCAAATGAGCAGTTCTTC.

In this sample, this clonotype turned up a few times. J is TRBJ2-7 and V is TRBV2, with a weak D call TRBD1 (6 bases). Germline V gene lookup returns CDR1 SNHLY and CDR2 FYNNEI. Trimming cost V 7 bases and J 2 bases, with 15 bases left between them. This CDR3 spans 14 amino acids. Written as DNA, the CDR3 is TGTGCCAGCAAGAGGGGACAAGCAGCCTACGAGCAGTACTTC. Its protein is CASKRGQAAYEQYF.

The rearrangement links TRBV28 to TRBJ2-7; TRBD2 matches at 12 bases. From germline, CDR1 is MDHEN and CDR2 SYDVKM. V dropped 10 bases and J dropped 0; count of bases not matched to a gene: 4. This CDR3 spans 14 amino acids. CDR3 coding DNA: TGTGCCACCCAGACTAGCGGGGGCTCCTACGAGCAGTACTTC. The encoded protein is CATQTSGGSYEQYF.

This clonotype has a single count. This chain joins TRBV6-5 and TRBJ2-5, with TRBD2 identical over 14 bases. The J call may be mistaken, given a closer DNA end match to TRBJ2-7. The CDR3 spans 14 residues. Germline V lookup: CDR1 MNHEY, CDR2 SVGAGI. The DNA for the CDR3 is TGTGCCAGCAGAACGGGACTAGCGGGAGTCGAGCAGTACTTC. Its translation: CASRTGLAGVEQYF.

This chain uses TRBV29-1 with TRBJ2-3; the D gene could be TRBD1 or TRBD2 (5 bases each). The CDR3 covers 13 residues. The V end was cut by 7 bases, the J end by 0 bases, with 11 bases between. Germline V gene lookup returns CDR1 SQVTM and CDR2 ANQGSEA. CDR3 in amino acids: CSATRGSTDTQYF. The CDR3 DNA is TGCAGCGCTACTAGGGGAAGCACAGATACGCAGTATTTT.

The chain joins TRBV5-1 to TRBJ2-7; TRBD2 matches at 7 bases. CDR3 length equals 15 residues. After removal of 4 bases from V and 4 bases from J, the junction contained 11 bases not matched to a gene. Germline V gene data show CDR1 as SGHRS and CDR2 as YFSETQ. CDR3 sequence reads: CASSPHPRGEYEQYF. The DNA of the CDR3 is TGCGCCAGCAGCCCCCATCCCCGGGGGGAATACGAGCAGTACTTC. The variable domain in full, completed from reference TRBV5-1 and TRBJ2-7, reads KAGVTQTPRYLIKTRGQQVTLSCSPISGHRSVSWYQQTPGQGLQFLFEYFSETQRNKGNFPGRFSGRQFSNSRSEMNVSTLELGDSALYLCASSPHPRGEYEQYFGPGTRLTVT.

This clonotype was counted once. This rearrangement joins TRBV5-5 to TRBJ2-1, with 15 bases matching TRBD2. Germline V CDR1 and CDR2: SGHKS, YYEKEE (reference sequence). V shed 3 bases, J shed 3 bases, and the junction held 7 bases outside the gene matches. The CDR3 runs to 18 residues. In nucleotides, the CDR3 is TGTGCCAGCAGCTCCACCGGGACTAGCGGGAGGTTCTACAATGAGCAGTTCTTC. It yields the protein CASSSTGTSGRFYNEQFF.

This clonotype was seen more than once but under ten times. This rearrangement joins TRBV4-1 to TRBJ1-4; 10 nucleotides agree with TRBD1. The V gene's germline CDR1 is MGHRA and CDR2 YSYEKL. CDR3 size: 21 residues. J gave up 4 bases and V 0 bases, and 17 bases lay outside the gene matches. CDR3 coding DNA: TGCGCCAGCAGCCAAGACATAGGGACAGGGGCCGATTTCGCTCTTAATGAAAAACTGTTTTTT. It yields the protein CASSQDIGTGADFALNEKLFF.

The table lists this clonotype with a few counts. The V and J genes are TRBV28 and TRBJ2-7; 8 nucleotides match TRBD2. The germline gives CDR1 MDHEN, CDR2 SYDVKM. The length of the CDR3 is 14 residues. The V segment lost 5 bases and the J segment 2 bases; nucleotides outside the gene matches: 5. CDR3 DNA: TGTGCCAGCAGTCCGGGAGGGGGGACCTACGAGCAGTACTTC. As protein: CASSPGGGTYEQYF.

This chain connects TRBV3-1 to TRBJ2-7; TRBD2 aligns across 11 bases. This CDR3 has 18 residues. The V gene's germline CDR1 is LGHDT and CDR2 YNNKEL (reference sequence). The V and J ends lost 0 bases and 2 bases, in that order; junction bases with no gene match: 9. CDR3 bases: TGTGCCAGCAGCCAAGATCGCCTAGCGGGGGGACTAACCTACGAGCAGTACTTC. Protein sequence: CASSQDRLAGGLTYEQYF.

The chain couples TRBV4-2 to TRBJ2-1; TRBD2 matches 8 bases. The trim removed 5 bases at V and 4 bases at J, leaving 7 bases unmatched. The CDR3 runs to 15 residues. Germline CDR1 is LGHNA and CDR2 is YNFKEQ. The CDR3 sequence is CASSTRGAYYNEQFF. CDR3 bases: TGTGCCAGCAGCACGCGGGGGGCGTATTACAATGAGCAGTTCTTC.